Below, 18 T cell receptor beta chains from the same sample are listed, as sequenced in a study of glioma-infiltrating T cells. Using RNA template, CDR3s of TCR alpha and beta were amplified with iRepertoire arm-PCR. TCRdb reprocessed the multiplex PCR reads via MiXCR and lists one record per CDR3 protein. The sample lists 170,000 or so distinct CDR3 sequences, approximately 40% occurring once. Sequencing was carried out using glioma tissue, nonneoplastic brain tissue, or PBMCs (not recorded which). The source of these receptors is a human donor with low-grade glioma or glioblastoma, undergoing nonglioma brain surgery, or in good health (not recorded which).

This clonotype was seen ten or more times. CDR3 in amino acids: CSAQGARSSYEQYF. CDR3 in DNA: TGCAGTGCGCAGGGGGCTCGGAGCTCCTACGAGCAGTACTTC. The rearrangement links TRBV20-1 to TRBJ2-7; 8 positions agree with TRBD1. Germline V CDR1 and CDR2: DFQATT, SNEGSKA (reference sequence). This CDR3 spans 14 amino acids. V gave up 6 bases and J gave up 0 bases; unmatched junction bases: 7.

This clonotype was observed many times. The genes are TRBV12-3 or TRBV12-4 and TRBJ2-3; D is uncertain. V was cut by 4 bases and J by 8 bases, with 4 bases left in between. This CDR3 is 10 amino acids long. The CDR3 here is CASSSGTQYF. The DNA of the CDR3 is TGTGCCAGCAGTTCTGGTACGCAGTATTTT.

This clonotype was picked up a small number of times. V usage is TRBV6-1 and J usage is TRBJ2-5; possibly TRBD1 or TRBD2 for D (5 bases each). The ends were cut back, 5 bases at V and 3 bases at J, with 16 bases in the middle. The V gene's germline CDR1 is MNHNS and CDR2 SASEGT. This CDR3 is 15 amino acids long. Here the CDR3 reads CASSSTVGEKETQYF. For the CDR3, the DNA is TGTGCCAGCAGTAGTACTGTGGGGGAAAAAGAGACCCAGTACTTC.

In the case of this clonotype: Given a much more abundant clone one base away, this may be a read error. The chain carries TRBV28 and TRBJ1-1, with 7 bases fitting TRBD1. V lost 6 bases, J lost 3 bases, and 7 bases stayed unmatched. CDR3 size: 14 residues. The germline CDR1 and CDR2 sequences are MDHEN and SYDVKM. CDR3 sequence (DNA): TGTGCCAGCAGGCGCCAGGGGGGCTACACTGAAGCTTTCTTT. Its protein is CASRRQGGYTEAFF.

This sequence joins TRBV5-1 and TRBJ2-7, with 8 nucleotides matching TRBD2. There are 14 residues in the CDR3. V shed 4 bases and J 5 bases; nucleotides not matched to a gene: 8. Looked up from germline, CDR1 is SGHRS and CDR2 is YFSETQ. The CDR3 coding sequence is TGCGCCAGCAGCGTATACGGGACTAGTAACGAGCAGTACTTC. Translation: CASSVYGTSNEQYF.

This clonotype was recorded many times. This sequence joins TRBV19 and TRBJ1-1, with D uncertain. The CDR3 consists of 13 residues. Trimming removed 4 bases at V and 0 bases at J, with 6 bases between. Germline V gene data show CDR1 as LNHDA and CDR2 as SQIVND (reference sequence). CDR3 DNA sequence: TGTGCCAGTAGTACGGCAGTGAACACTGAAGCTTTCTTT. It encodes CASSTAVNTEAFF.

With respect to this clonotype: This likely comes from a read error, as the CDR3 has no conserved phenylalanine or tryptophan at its end. This sequence joins TRBV9 and TRBJ1-1; the D is unclear. Germline CDR1 and CDR2: SGDLS and YYNGEE. Trimming shortened V by 1 base and J by 2 bases, and 6 bases separated the two germline ends. The CDR3 loop spans 13 amino acids. The CDR3 nucleotides read TGTGCCAGCAGCGTATTCCTTAACACTGAAGCTTTCCTT. Residues: CASSVFLNTEAFL.

The chain links TRBV4-1 to TRBJ2-5; perhaps TRBD1 as D (6 bases). The V end was cut by 5 bases, the J end by 5 bases, with 15 bases between. The CDR3 runs to 14 residues. The germline V gene has CDR1 MGHRA and CDR2 YSYEKL. Here the CDR3 DNA reads TGCGCCAGCAGCTCAGTTACAGGGCCGGAGACCCAGTACTTC. It translates to CASSSVTGPETQYF.

This clonotype occurred many times. V is TRBV28 and J is TRBJ2-1; 9 nucleotides line up with TRBD2. Per the germline V gene, CDR1 is MDHEN and CDR2 is SYDVKM. J was trimmed by 4 bases and V by 5 bases; bases with no gene match: 15. CDR3 length: 18 residues. CDR3 nucleotides: TGTGCCAGCAGTACCAAACTAACGACTAGCGGACGATACAATGAGCAGTTCTTC. This sequence encodes CASSTKLTTSGRYNEQFF.

The J gene is TRBJ1-1, the V gene TRBV19; D remains unclear. This CDR3 spans 14 amino acids. CDR1 LNHDA and CDR2 SQIVND come from the germline V gene (reference sequence). V gave up 2 bases and J gave up 0 bases, with 7 bases separating them. DNA for the CDR3: TGTGCCAGTAGTATATCGGCAGTGAACACTGAAGCTTTCTTT. Protein product: CASSISAVNTEAFF.

Concerning this clonotype itself: Sequence at one end of the junction differs from germline and may be a read error. The chain is built from TRBV20-1 and TRBJ2-1; D call uncertain. Germline values: CDR1 DFQATT, CDR2 SNEGSKA (reference sequence). CDR3 length: 9 residues. CDR3 in amino acids: CSALDEKFF. The DNA of the CDR3 is TGCAGTGCCTTGGATGAGAAGTTCTTC.

Note on this clonotype: This clone may be a read error of a much larger clone one base away. V and J are TRBV24-1 and TRBJ2-5; the D gene is possibly TRBD2 (6 bases). This CDR3 contains 13 residues. Trimming cost V 3 bases and J 9 bases, with 13 bases left between them. Germline loops: CDR1 KGHDR, CDR2 SFDVKD. CDR3 in DNA: TGTGCCACCAGTGATGGGAGCGGGTCGTCCCAGTACTTC. Its translation is CATSDGSGSSQYF.

The gene calls are TRBV3-1 and TRBJ2-7; D may correspond to TRBD1 or TRBD2 (5 bases each). Germline loops: CDR1 LGHDT, CDR2 YNNKEL (reference sequence). Between the trimmed V and J ends, which lost 1 base and 4 bases, there was a span of 8 bases. The CDR3 contains 13 residues. The CDR3 DNA follows: TGTGCCAGCAGCCAAGGATGGGGGTACGAGCAGTACTTC. Protein: CASSQGWGYEQYF.

The chain uses TRBV28 and TRBJ2-3; possible D gene TRBD2, 5 bases. The V and J ends lost 10 bases and 5 bases respectively, with 19 bases between them. The germline CDR1 and CDR2 sequences are MDHEN and SYDVKM. The CDR3 is 14 amino acids. CDR3 bases: TGTGCCACTAGCACATCAAGAAGAAAAGATACGCAGTATTTT. Protein: CATSTSRRKDTQYF.

The rearrangement joins TRBV5-5 to TRBJ2-3; 9 positions agree with TRBD2. V lost 5 bases and J lost 5; bases outside the gene matches: 9. This CDR3 has 15 amino acids. The germline CDR1 and CDR2 sequences are SGHKS and YYEKEE (reference sequence). CDR3 amino acids: CASSRPGLALDTQYF. Written as DNA, the CDR3 is TGTGCCAGCAGTCGCCCGGGACTAGCCTTAGATACGCAGTATTTT.

For this clonotype: It may be a read error: a sequence one base away is much more abundant. The J gene is TRBJ1-5, the V gene TRBV25-1; maybe TRBD1 (6 bases). This CDR3 region has 14 residues. CDR1 is MGHDK, CDR2 SYGVNS, per germline. In DNA, the CDR3 is TGTGCCAGCAGTGTAAGGGGGGAAGCTCAGACCCAGCATTTT. It specifies CASSVRGEAQTQHF.

In the case of this clonotype: Here the CDR3 omits its conserved ending phenylalanine or tryptophan, so a read error is the likely source. CDR3 DNA: TGTGCCAGCAGTACTATGTTGAACACTGAAGCTTTCCTT. Protein sequence: CASSTMLNTEAFL. The gene calls are TRBV28 and TRBJ1-1; D unresolved. CDR3 length: 13 residues. Trimming pared 5 bases from V and 0 bases from J, leaving 7 bases between. CDR1 is MDHEN and CDR2 is SYDVKM in the germline V gene.

A word on this clonotype: Since a much larger clone is just one base distant, this may be a read error. The V call is TRBV7-9, the J call TRBJ2-7; possibly TRBD2 for D (5 bases). The CDR3 runs to 16 residues. From germline, CDR1 is SEHNR and CDR2 FQNEAQ (reference sequence). CDR3 in DNA: TGCGCCAGCAGCCCTCGGGATTGGATACTCAGTGGAAAGCAGTACTTC. It yields the protein CASSPRDWILSGKQYF.